A selection of T cell receptor beta chains follows, all from one sample in a study of regulatory T cells in long-lasting Graves disease. TCRdb analysed the multiplex PCR reads with MiXCR anew, one entry per CDR3 protein. The table includes more than 300,000 distinct CDR3 sequences, more than 20% detected once. Sequenced material: peripheral blood mononuclear cells (PBMCs), taken when the disease was refractory, from a patient treated with antithyroid drugs. These receptor sequences come from a woman between 40 and 55 years old with Graves disease. The CDR3 runs from the conserved cysteine through the conserved F or W. The D gene is left open where the match is weak. The size entry is marked missing in some rows and otherwise reads once, few, many or a size class.

j_call d_call clone_size v_call cdr3_aa cdr3_nt
TRBJ2-5 TRBD2 NA TRBV7-9 CASSRRLAGGPYQETQYF TGTGCTAGCAGCCGCAGACTAGCGGGAGGGCCGTACCAAGAGACCCAGTACTTC
TRBJ2-7 NA many TRBV20-1 CSASPVTYEQYF TGCAGTGCTAGTCCGGTTACCTACGAGCAGTACTTC
TRBJ2-5 NA many TRBV6-1 CASSDDRRAQYF TGTGCCAGCAGTGACGACCGGAGGGCCCAGTACTTC
TRBJ1-5 NA NA TRBV15 CATSSEGGVLQPRHF TGTGCCACCAGCAGTGAGGGAGGGGTTCTTCAGCCCCGGCATTTT
TRBJ2-2 NA NA TRBV20-1 CSARHRVSGELFF TGCAGTGCTAGACACAGGGTTTCCGGGGAGCTGTTTTTT
TRBJ1-6 NA many TRBV10-3 CAIRGREESPLHF TGTGCCATCAGGGGCAGGGAGGAATCACCCCTCCACTTT
TRBJ2-2 NA few TRBV3-1 CASSQGVVGELFF TGTGCCAGCAGCCAAGGGGTTGTCGGGGAGCTGTTTTTT
TRBJ1-5 TRBD1 few TRBV27 CASRRTGDIHQPQHF TGTGCCAGCAGGAGGACAGGGGATATCCATCAGCCCCAGCATTTT
TRBJ1-1 TRBD1 many TRBV11-1 CASSTGTVMNTEAFF TGTGCCAGCAGCACGGGGACAGTTATGAACACTGAAGCTTTCTTT
TRBJ2-5 NA few TRBV4-1 CASSIGAQIQETQYF TGCGCCAGCAGCATAGGGGCACAGATCCAAGAGACCCAGTACTTC
TRBJ2-3 TRBD2 NA TRBV4-2 CASSSGTSPTDTQYF TGTGCCAGCAGCTCCGGGACTAGTCCCACAGATACGCAGTATTTT
TRBJ2-1 TRBD2 once TRBV5-1 CASSRGGSYNEQFF TGCGCCAGCAGCCGGGGGGGGTCCTACAATGAGCAGTTCTTC
TRBJ1-4 NA many TRBV27 CASREQGKTNEKLFF TGTGCCAGCAGGGAGCAGGGGAAAACTAATGAAAAACTGTTTTTT
TRBJ2-7 TRBD1 few TRBV28 CASSPVDGTGLREQYF TGTGCCAGCAGCCCGGTAGATGGGACAGGGCTTCGGGAGCAGTACTTC
TRBJ2-6 NA many TRBV5-5 CASSLGQGIHSGANVLTF TGTGCCAGCAGCTTGGGCCAGGGGATCCACTCTGGGGCCAACGTCCTGACTTTC
TRBJ1-5 TRBD1 many TRBV28 CASIPGTVNQPQHF TGTGCCAGCATTCCCGGGACAGTCAATCAGCCCCAGCATTTT
TRBJ2-7 NA many TRBV11-2 CASSLEGGASYEQYF TGTGCCAGCAGCTTAGAAGGCGGAGCCTCCTACGAGCAGTACTTC
TRBJ1-1 NA many TRBV6-5 CASSLTGNSEAFF TGTGCCAGCAGTTTGACAGGAAACTCTGAAGCTTTCTTT
TRBJ2-2 NA many TRBV11-1 CASSLFGSPTGELFF TGTGCCAGCAGCTTATTCGGGAGTCCCACCGGGGAGCTGTTTTTT
TRBJ2-2 NA NA TRBV20-1 CSARSGAGELFF TGCAGTGCTAGGTCTGGGGCCGGGGAGCTGTTTTTT
TRBJ2-4 NA many TRBV2 CASSEEIRADIQYF TGTGCCAGCAGTGAGGAGATCAGGGCGGACATTCAGTACTTC
TRBJ2-2 NA few TRBV7-6 CASSFGPETGELFF TGTGCCAGCAGCTTCGGACCCGAAACCGGGGAGCTGTTTTTT
TRBJ2-7 NA NA TRBV19 CASSPEGNRQYF TGTGCCAGTAGCCCAGAGGGGAATCGGCAGTACTTC
TRBJ1-1 NA NA TRBV3-1 CASSQERGAFF TGTGCCAGCAGCCAAGAACGGGGAGCTTTCTTT
TRBJ2-5 NA NA TRBV9 CASSGGGLQETQYF TGTGCCAGCAGCGGAGGGGGACTTCAAGAGACCCAGTACTTC
TRBJ2-3 TRBD2 NA TRBV7-9 CASSGPSGGPTDTQYF TGTGCCAGCAGCGGGCCTAGCGGAGGCCCCACAGATACGCAGTATTTT
TRBJ2-7 TRBD2 NA TRBV20-1 CSARASGQSYEQYF TGCAGTGCTAGAGCTAGCGGGCAAAGCTACGAGCAGTACTTC
TRBJ1-5 TRBD1 many TRBV28 CASRRQGWGDSNQPQHF TGTGCCAGCAGAAGACAGGGGTGGGGGGATAGCAATCAGCCCCAGCATTTT
TRBJ1-2 NA many TRBV29-1 CSVALLRSYGYTF TGCAGCGTCGCGCTTTTGAGGAGCTATGGCTACACCTTC
TRBJ2-7 NA NA TRBV7-9 CASSEPTSASYEQYF TGTGCCAGCAGCGAACCGACATCCGCCTCCTACGAGCAGTACTTC
TRBJ2-1 TRBD1 few TRBV5-1 CASSSRDRGHNEQFF TGCGCCAGCAGCTCCCGGGACAGGGGGCACAATGAGCAGTTCTTC
TRBJ2-4 NA many TRBV2 CASSQTGVGAKNIQYF TGTGCCAGCAGTCAAACAGGCGTGGGAGCCAAAAACATTCAGTACTTC
TRBJ1-1 NA NA TRBV12-3/TRBV12-4 CASGKAPGPPDPEAFF TGTGCCAGCGGAAAAGCTCCGGGACCCCCGGACCCTGAAGCTTTCTTT
TRBJ2-3 NA NA TRBV29-1 CSVEALGDTQYF TGCAGCGTTGAAGCACTGGGAGATACGCAGTATTTT
TRBJ2-7 TRBD1 many TRBV5-6 CASSVTGGHYEQYF TGTGCCAGCAGCGTGACAGGGGGTCACTACGAGCAGTACTTC
TRBJ2-7 TRBD2 many TRBV5-5 CASLRLAGEYEQYF TGTGCCAGCCTACGACTAGCGGGAGAATACGAGCAGTACTTC
TRBJ2-5 TRBD1 many TRBV7-2 CASSLAVVRGETQYF TGTGCCAGCAGCTTAGCTGTAGTCAGGGGGGAGACCCAGTACTTC
TRBJ1-1 NA NA TRBV3-1 CASSQSPVRRNTEAFF TGTGCCAGCAGCCAATCGCCAGTGCGGAGGAACACTGAAGCTTTCTTT
TRBJ2-7 NA few TRBV5-1 CASSLGYTEQYF TGCGCCAGCAGCTTGGGGTACACCGAGCAGTACTTC
TRBJ2-1 NA NA TRBV27 CASSDSTVEIYNEQFF TGTGCCAGCAGTGACTCGACTGTGGAGATATACAATGAGCAGTTCTTC